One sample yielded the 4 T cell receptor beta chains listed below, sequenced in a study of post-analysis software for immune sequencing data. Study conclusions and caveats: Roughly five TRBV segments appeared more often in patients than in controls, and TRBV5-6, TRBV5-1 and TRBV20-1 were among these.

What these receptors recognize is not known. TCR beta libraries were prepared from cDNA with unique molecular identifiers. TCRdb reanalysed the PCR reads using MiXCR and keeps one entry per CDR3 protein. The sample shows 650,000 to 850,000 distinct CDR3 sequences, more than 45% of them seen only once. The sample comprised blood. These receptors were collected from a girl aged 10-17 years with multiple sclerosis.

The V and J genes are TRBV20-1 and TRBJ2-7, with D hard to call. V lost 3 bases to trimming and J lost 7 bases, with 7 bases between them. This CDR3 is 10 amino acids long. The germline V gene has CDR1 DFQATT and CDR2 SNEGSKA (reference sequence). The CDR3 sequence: CSASPREQYF. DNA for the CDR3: TGCAGTGCTAGTCCTAGGGAGCAGTACTTC.

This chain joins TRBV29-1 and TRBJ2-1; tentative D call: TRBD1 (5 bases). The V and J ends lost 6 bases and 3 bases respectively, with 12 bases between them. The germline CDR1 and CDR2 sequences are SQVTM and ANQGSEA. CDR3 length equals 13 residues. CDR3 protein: CSVVTAFYNEQFF. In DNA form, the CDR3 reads TGCAGCGTAGTGACAGCCTTCTACAATGAGCAGTTCTTC.

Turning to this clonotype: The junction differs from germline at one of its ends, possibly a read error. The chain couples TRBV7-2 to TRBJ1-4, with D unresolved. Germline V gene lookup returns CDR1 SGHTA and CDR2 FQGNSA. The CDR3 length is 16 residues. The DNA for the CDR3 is TGTGTCAGCAGCTTAGATTTTGGCCTCCCGTCCGAAAAACTGTTTTTT. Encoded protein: CVSSLDFGLPSEKLFF.

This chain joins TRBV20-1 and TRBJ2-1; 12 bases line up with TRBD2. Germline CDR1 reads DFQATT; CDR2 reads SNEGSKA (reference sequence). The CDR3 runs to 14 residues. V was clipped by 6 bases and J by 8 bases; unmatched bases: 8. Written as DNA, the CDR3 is TGCAGTGCCAGACTAGCGGGAGATCGGCATGAGCAGTTCTTC. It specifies CSARLAGDRHEQFF.